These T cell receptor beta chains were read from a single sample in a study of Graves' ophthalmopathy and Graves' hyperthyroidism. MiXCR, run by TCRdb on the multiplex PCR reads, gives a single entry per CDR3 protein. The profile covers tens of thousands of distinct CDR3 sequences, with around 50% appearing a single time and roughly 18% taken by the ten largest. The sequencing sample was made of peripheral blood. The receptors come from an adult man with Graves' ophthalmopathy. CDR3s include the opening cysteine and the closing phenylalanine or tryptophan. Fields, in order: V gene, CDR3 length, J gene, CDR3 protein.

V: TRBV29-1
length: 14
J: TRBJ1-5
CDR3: CSVKAGNSNQPQHF

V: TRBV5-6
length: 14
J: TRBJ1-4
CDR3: CASSRGQTGEKLFF

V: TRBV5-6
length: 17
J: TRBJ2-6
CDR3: CASSRGLGGSGANVLTF

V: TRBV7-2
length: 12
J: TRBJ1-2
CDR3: CASSPSNSGNTF

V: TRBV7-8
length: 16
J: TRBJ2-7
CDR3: CASSLGHGAKEHEQYF

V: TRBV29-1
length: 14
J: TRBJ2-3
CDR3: CSVERGSGTDTQYF

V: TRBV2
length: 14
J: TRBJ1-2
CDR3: CASSEETGTYGYTF

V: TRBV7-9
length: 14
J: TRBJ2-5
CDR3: CASSLSLDEETQYF

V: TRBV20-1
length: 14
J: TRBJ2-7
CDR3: CSARWAGGSYEQYF

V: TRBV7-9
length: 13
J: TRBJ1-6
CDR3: CASSWGGGSPLHF

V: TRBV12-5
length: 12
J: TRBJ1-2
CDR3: CASGLAVGGYTF

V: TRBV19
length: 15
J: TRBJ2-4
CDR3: CASSLGTPRRADRYF

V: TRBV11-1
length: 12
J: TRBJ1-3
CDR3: CASSLQGNTIYF

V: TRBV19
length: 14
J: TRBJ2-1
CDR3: CASRGGSSYNEQFF

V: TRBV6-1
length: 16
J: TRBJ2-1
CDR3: CASERGGGDLYNEQFF

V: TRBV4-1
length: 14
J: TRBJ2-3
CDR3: CASSLTSGTDTQYF

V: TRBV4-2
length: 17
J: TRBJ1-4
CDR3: CASSQVGGGPTNEKLFF

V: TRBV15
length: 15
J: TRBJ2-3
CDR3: CATSRASGFTDTQYF

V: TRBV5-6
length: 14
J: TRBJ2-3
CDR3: CASSFGPSTDTQYF

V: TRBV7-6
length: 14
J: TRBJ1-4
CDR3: CASKFGGVDEKLFF

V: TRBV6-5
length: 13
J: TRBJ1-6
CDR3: CASSQARVSPLHF

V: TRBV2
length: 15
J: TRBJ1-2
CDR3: CASSEEGGGAVGYTF

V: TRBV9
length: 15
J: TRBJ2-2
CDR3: CASSPSSGHTGELFF

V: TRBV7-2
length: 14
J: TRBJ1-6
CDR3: CASSLGTENSPLHF

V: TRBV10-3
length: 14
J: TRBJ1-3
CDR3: CAIGEADSGNTIYF

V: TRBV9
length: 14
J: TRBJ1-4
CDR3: CASSQGTRYEKLFF

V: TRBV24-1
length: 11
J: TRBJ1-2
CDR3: CATRGLGGYAF

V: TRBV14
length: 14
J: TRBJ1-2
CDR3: CAGSQVGARSGYTF